This entry lists 31 T cell receptor beta chains sequenced from one sample in a study of regulatory T cells in long-lasting Graves disease. As to time point: persistent/refractory GD, antithyroid drugs over 5 years with positive TRAb. The TCR library was prepared using RNA isolated from PBMCs. Sequencing libraries for TCR beta were prepared with iRepertoire HTBI primers and Arm-PCR of CDR3 regions. MiXCR, applied by TCRdb to the multiplex PCR reads, yields one record per CDR3 protein. The sample has under 350,000 distinct CDR3 sequences, around 21% seen once. Sample: peripheral blood mononuclear cells (PBMCs), taken when the disease was refractory, from a patient treated with antithyroid drugs. The source is a female donor with Graves disease.

This clonotype was detected ten times or more. This rearrangement joins TRBV28 to TRBJ2-7; D is ambiguous. Per germline, CDR1 MDHEN and CDR2 SYDVKM. V was trimmed by 3 bases and J by 1 base, leaving 16 bases between them. This CDR3 region has 16 residues. In nucleotides, the CDR3 is TGTGCCAGCAGTTTGCATTTGGCCGTCCTATCCTACGAGCAGTACTTC. Its translation is CASSLHLAVLSYEQYF.

This clonotype was seen a handful of times. V gene TRBV6-1 combines with J gene TRBJ1-6; 8 positions match TRBD1. V shed 4 bases and J 0 bases; nucleotides not matched to a gene: 2. The germline V gene has CDR1 MNHNS and CDR2 SASEGT. CDR3 length: 16 residues. This chain's CDR3 is CASSGQGSSYNSPLHF. CDR3 DNA sequence: TGTGCCAGCAGTGGACAGGGGTCCTCCTATAATTCACCCCTCCACTTT.

The CDR3 sequence: CASSLSQNSPLHF. The CDR3 bases are TGTGCCAGCAGTTTATCTCAAAATTCACCCCTCCACTTT. V usage is TRBV27 and J usage is TRBJ1-6, with D unclear. Germline V gene sequence: CDR1 MNHEY, CDR2 SMNVEV (reference sequence). CDR3 size: 13 residues. The germline V and J ends were trimmed by 0 bases and 7 bases, with 4 bases remaining between them.

The chain carries TRBV7-8 and TRBJ2-7, with D perhaps matching TRBD2 (5 bases). V shed 4 bases and J shed 7 bases, with 8 bases lying between them. Germline CDR1 is SGHVS and CDR2 is FQNEAQ. The CDR3 is 11 amino acids. CDR3 in DNA: TGTGCCAGCAGCTCCGCGGGTGAGCAGTACTTC. Translating gives CASSSAGEQYF. The full variable domain, in which reference TRBV7-8 and TRBJ2-7 provide the parts outside the CDR3, is GAGVSQSPRYKVAKRGQDVALRCDPISGHVSLFWYQQALGQGPEFLTYFQNEAQLDKSGLPSDRFFAERPEGSVSTLKIQRTQQEDSAVYLCASSSAGEQYFGPGTRLTVT.

This clonotype was observed many times. In DNA, the CDR3 is TGTGCCAGCAGTTTCCGCGCTAGACAGGGGTTCGAGCAGTACTTC. Amino acid sequence: CASSFRARQGFEQYF. The chain combines TRBV28 with TRBJ2-7; 8 bases match TRBD1. The length of the CDR3 is 15 residues. Germline CDR1 is MDHEN and CDR2 is SYDVKM. The junction had 10 bases not matched to a gene; V was cut back by 3 bases and J by 6 bases. Full variable domain (outside the CDR3, taken from reference TRBV28 and TRBJ2-7): DVKVTQSSRYLVKRTGEKVFLECVQDMDHENMFWYRQDPGLGLRLIYFSYDVKMKEKGDIPEGYSVSREKKERFSLILESASTNQTSMYLCASSFRARQGFEQYFGPGTRLTVT.

The chain has TRBV9 and TRBJ2-7; D perhaps matches TRBD2 (5 bases). Germline V CDR1 and CDR2: SGDLS, YYNGEE. This CDR3 has 17 amino acids. V was trimmed by 2 bases and J by 0 bases, leaving 18 bases between them. The CDR3 coding sequence is TGTGCCAGCAGCGTGACCGCCCCACCCGGACTCTCCTACGAGCAGTACTTC. Its protein is CASSVTAPPGLSYEQYF. The variable domain in full, with the rest retrieved from reference TRBV9 and TRBJ2-7, is DSGVTQTPKHLITATGQRVTLRCSPRSGDLSVYWYQQSLDQGLQFLIQYYNGEERAKGNILERFSAQQFPDLHSELNLSSLELGDSALYFCASSVTAPPGLSYEQYFGPGTRLTVT.

This clonotype was observed many times. CDR3 in DNA: TGTGCCAGCAGTGAAGGGCCGTTATCCTATACGAATAATTCACCCCTCCACTTT. Protein: CASSEGPLSYTNNSPLHF. The V call is TRBV2, the J call TRBJ1-6; D unclear. Trimming took off 1 base at V and 5 bases at J, with 18 bases between the two ends. The germline V gene encodes CDR1 SNHLY and CDR2 FYNNEI. The CDR3 consists of 18 residues.

The J gene is TRBJ2-6, the V gene TRBV7-2; D remains ambiguous. Trimming took off 2 bases at V and 3 bases at J, with 8 bases between the two ends. The CDR3 extends over 15 amino acids. CDR1 and CDR2 from the germline V gene are SGHTA and FQGNSA. In nucleotides, the CDR3 is TGTGCCAGCAGCTTATGGCAAGGTGGGGCCAACGTCCTGACTTTC. This gives the protein CASSLWQGGANVLTF.

This clonotype has at least ten counts. CDR3 sequence: CASSYPSRLPFYEQYF. CDR3 DNA: TGTGCCAGCAGTTACCCCAGTCGTCTCCCCTTCTACGAGCAGTACTTC. The V gene is TRBV6-5, the J gene TRBJ2-7; D is unresolved. V was cut by 2 bases and J by 3 bases, with 17 bases left in between. The CDR3 is 16 amino acids. From germline, CDR1 is MNHEY and CDR2 SVGAGI.

J is TRBJ2-5 and V is TRBV20-1; D is unclear. V lost 3 bases and J lost 5, with 4 bases in between. The CDR3 runs 10 residues. CDR1 and CDR2 (germline): DFQATT, SNEGSKA (reference sequence). The CDR3 nucleotides are TGCAGTGCTAGTACGGAGACCCAGTACTTC. This encodes CSASTETQYF.

This sequence joins TRBV29-1 and TRBJ2-7; the D gene is possibly TRBD1 (6 bases). In germline, CDR1 is SQVTM, CDR2 ANQGSEA. Between the trimmed V and J ends, which lost 2 bases and 7 bases, there was a span of 30 bases. The CDR3 has 18 amino acids. The CDR3, as DNA: TGCAGCGTTGAAAAGAGTGCGGCAGGGGCCCGACTTGCGCGAGAGCAGTACTTC. Its protein product is CSVEKSAAGARLAREQYF.

The V call is TRBV2, the J call TRBJ2-3, with D possibly matching TRBD2 (5 bases). Germline V gives CDR1 SNHLY, CDR2 FYNNEI. The V and J ends lost 2 bases and 0 bases respectively, with 9 bases between them. The CDR3 is made up of 15 amino acids. As DNA, the CDR3 is TGTGCCAGCAGTGAAATTGGCGGGAGCACAGATACGCAGTATTTT. Protein: CASSEIGGSTDTQYF.

The genes are TRBV15 and TRBJ1-1; D is unclear. Germline lookup yields CDR1 LNHNV and CDR2 YYDKDF (reference sequence). Trimming took 0 bases from V and 4 from J, leaving 9 bases between them. This CDR3 has 14 residues. CDR3 sequence reads: CATSRDGSSTEAFF. As DNA, the CDR3 is TGTGCCACCAGCAGAGATGGGTCGTCCACTGAAGCTTTCTTT.

This clonotype was detected many times. The genes are TRBV6-5 and TRBJ1-3; D is uncertain. The ends were cut back, 0 bases at V and 6 bases at J, with 15 bases in the middle. Germline values: CDR1 MNHEY, CDR2 SVGAGI. This CDR3 has 16 amino acids. As DNA, the CDR3 is TGTGCCAGCAGTTACTCGATGGCGGGGAGGCAAAACACCATATATTTT. Translation: CASSYSMAGRQNTIYF.

In this sample, this clonotype turned up many times. V usage is TRBV28 and J usage is TRBJ2-7; 9 bases are shared with TRBD2. The CDR3 loop spans 15 amino acids. Losses at the gene ends were 5 bases for V and 6 bases for J; bases not matched to a gene: 11. Per the germline V gene, CDR1 is MDHEN and CDR2 is SYDVKM. The CDR3 loop is CASSLTSGPTPEQYF. Written as DNA, the CDR3 is TGTGCCAGCAGTCTCACTAGCGGGCCGACCCCCGAGCAGTACTTC.

This clonotype occurred many times. The CDR3 sequence is CASRSASSGTANEKLFF. CDR3 bases: TGTGCCAGCAGATCCGCCTCGTCCGGGACAGCTAATGAAAAACTGTTTTTT. The V gene is TRBV28, the J gene TRBJ1-4, with 7 bases that match TRBD1. CDR1 is MDHEN, CDR2 SYDVKM, per germline. The CDR3 spans 17 residues. V dropped 6 bases and J dropped 3; count of bases not matched to a gene: 13.

This clonotype was recorded at least ten times. The CDR3 DNA reads TGCAGTGCTAGAGTTTGGCAGATAAACTATGGCTACACCTTC. It encodes CSARVWQINYGYTF. The J gene is TRBJ1-2, the V gene TRBV20-1; D ambiguous. CDR1 is DFQATT and CDR2 is SNEGSKA in the germline V gene (reference sequence). The CDR3 extends over 14 amino acids. V lost 1 base to trimming and J lost 2 bases, with 11 bases between them.

J is TRBJ2-1 and V is TRBV6-5, with 7 bases lining up with TRBD2. The CDR3 is made up of 19 amino acids. Germline values: CDR1 MNHEY, CDR2 SVGAGI. With 2 bases clipped from V and 7 bases from J, the junction kept 20 bases outside the gene matches. The CDR3 region is CASSYGPSGLSREKNEQFF. In DNA form, the CDR3 reads TGTGCCAGCAGTTACGGGCCTAGCGGACTGAGTCGGGAAAAAAATGAGCAGTTCTTC.

The chain links TRBV6-1 to TRBJ2-7; TRBD1 or TRBD2 may be the D gene (5 bases each). The CDR3 contains 14 residues. Trimming cost V 11 bases and J 3 bases, with 20 bases left between them. CDR1 is MNHNS, CDR2 SASEGT, per germline. The CDR3 nucleotides are TGTGCCGCACGGGACCCCAAAACCTTCTACGAGCAGTACTTC. Its protein product is CAARDPKTFYEQYF.

The chain recombines TRBV6-1 with TRBJ1-5; weak D call: TRBD1 (6 bases). Germline V lookup: CDR1 MNHNS, CDR2 SASEGT. CDR3 size: 14 residues. Trimming removed 11 bases from V and 5 bases from J, with 19 bases in between. The CDR3 region has the DNA TGTGCCTCGGGGGGGCGCAGCGAGCATCAGCCCCAGCATTTT. Protein sequence: CASGGRSEHQPQHF.

In its sample, this clonotype was seen a few times. The chain links TRBV6-2 or TRBV6-3 to TRBJ1-2, with TRBD1 matching over 9 bases. The CDR3 has 14 residues. V shed 5 bases, J shed 4 bases, and the junction held 5 bases outside the gene matches. Germline V gene data show CDR1 as MNHEY and CDR2 as SVGEGT. Here the CDR3 reads CASSGQGYIYGYTF. For the CDR3, the DNA is TGTGCCAGCAGTGGACAGGGGTATATCTATGGCTACACCTTC.

At least ten counts were recorded for this clonotype. V and J are TRBV5-1 and TRBJ1-1, with D possibly TRBD1 on 5 matching bases. The germline CDR1 and CDR2 sequences are SGHRS and YFSETQ. Deletions cut 2 bases from V and 4 bases from J, with 9 bases between. The length of the CDR3 is 13 residues. CDR3 coding DNA: TGCGCCAGCAGCTTCCAGGGTGGCACTGAAGCTTTCTTT. It specifies CASSFQGGTEAFF.

The rearrangement uses TRBV2 and TRBJ2-1; possible D gene TRBD2, 5 bases. This CDR3 contains 10 residues. The V gene lost 7 bases and the J gene lost 9 bases, with 7 bases spanning the gap. Germline CDR1 and CDR2: SNHLY and FYNNEI. CDR3 region: CASKGAEQFF. CDR3 nucleotide sequence: TGTGCCAGCAAGGGAGCTGAGCAGTTCTTC.

This clonotype was found many times. The chain recombines TRBV3-1 with TRBJ2-5, with D hard to call. The germline gives CDR1 LGHDT, CDR2 YNNKEL (reference sequence). V lost 2 bases, J lost 2 bases, and 15 bases lay in between. The CDR3 extends over 16 amino acids. The CDR3 DNA sequence: TGTGCCAGCAGCCAAATGGACCCGAGGTTTCAAGAGACCCAGTACTTC. This sequence encodes CASSQMDPRFQETQYF.

Remarks on this clonotype: A much bigger clone sits one base away, suggesting this may be a read error. This is likely a read error, given that the CDR3 carries no conserved phenylalanine or tryptophan at its end. CDR3 bases: TGTGCCAGCACCTCTGCGGGATGGGGGAGGTACCAAGAGACCCAGTACTCC. Translated, it gives CASTSAGWGRYQETQYS. This chain links TRBV28 with TRBJ2-5; D possibly corresponds to TRBD2 (6 bases). Looked up from germline, CDR1 is MDHEN and CDR2 is SYDVKM. The CDR3 spans 17 residues. V dropped 7 bases and J dropped 0 bases, with 21 bases sitting between them.

At least ten counts were recorded for this clonotype. The chain couples TRBV30 to TRBJ2-7; D is unresolved. From germline, CDR1 is GTSNPN and CDR2 SVGIG (reference sequence). V lost 3 bases and J 0 bases, leaving 3 bases between the germline ends. This CDR3 has 11 residues. CDR3 bases: TGTGCCTGGAGAGACTCCTACGAGCAGTACTTC. Encoded protein: CAWRDSYEQYF.

In this sample, this clonotype turned up a few times. The V gene is TRBV7-9, the J gene TRBJ1-1; D call uncertain. The germline CDR1 and CDR2 sequences are SEHNR and FQNEAQ (reference sequence). With 3 bases removed from V and 7 bases from J, the gap between germline ends came to 12 bases. The CDR3 has 13 residues. The DNA for the CDR3 is TGTGCCAGCAGCTTCCTGGGCACCAATGAAGCTTTCTTT. Protein sequence: CASSFLGTNEAFF.

This clonotype was observed a few times. The rearrangement joins TRBV28 to TRBJ2-7, with D perhaps TRBD1 (5 bases). CDR1 and CDR2 (germline): MDHEN, SYDVKM. The CDR3 runs 13 residues. The V end was cut by 2 bases, the J end by 5 bases, with 10 bases between. DNA of the CDR3: TGTGCCAGCAGTTTAAACGAAGGGGACGAGCAGTACTTC. It yields the protein CASSLNEGDEQYF. Drawing the rest from reference TRBV28 and TRBJ2-7, the complete variable domain is DVKVTQSSRYLVKRTGEKVFLECVQDMDHENMFWYRQDPGLGLRLIYFSYDVKMKEKGDIPEGYSVSREKKERFSLILESASTNQTSMYLCASSLNEGDEQYFGPGTRLTVT.

The chain is built from TRBV20-1 and TRBJ2-7; 8 nucleotides line up with TRBD2. CDR3 size: 15 residues. Trimming cost V 8 bases and J 5 bases; bases outside gene matches: 17. Germline V lookup: CDR1 DFQATT, CDR2 SNEGSKA (reference sequence). In DNA, the CDR3 is TGCAGTACCTCCGAACCCAGCGGGAGTTTGGACGAGCAGTACTTC. Translation gives CSTSEPSGSLDEQYF.

This clonotype has only a few counts. The CDR3 region is CSVAGWVVMNTEAFF. Written as DNA, the CDR3 is TGCAGCGTTGCGGGGTGGGTTGTAATGAACACTGAAGCTTTCTTT. This chain uses TRBV29-1 with TRBJ1-1, with unresolved D. Germline V lookup: CDR1 SQVTM, CDR2 ANQGSEA. Trimming shortened V by 4 bases and J by 0 bases, and 15 bases separated the two germline ends. There are 15 residues in the CDR3.

This clonotype has a count of ten or more. This chain connects TRBV20-1 to TRBJ1-2; D call uncertain. The ends were cut back, 1 base at V and 4 bases at J, with 10 bases in the middle. Germline V gives CDR1 DFQATT, CDR2 SNEGSKA (reference sequence). The CDR3 covers 13 residues. The CDR3 loop is CSARGDGSYGYTF. The CDR3 coding sequence is TGCAGTGCTAGAGGGGATGGGAGCTATGGCTACACCTTC.